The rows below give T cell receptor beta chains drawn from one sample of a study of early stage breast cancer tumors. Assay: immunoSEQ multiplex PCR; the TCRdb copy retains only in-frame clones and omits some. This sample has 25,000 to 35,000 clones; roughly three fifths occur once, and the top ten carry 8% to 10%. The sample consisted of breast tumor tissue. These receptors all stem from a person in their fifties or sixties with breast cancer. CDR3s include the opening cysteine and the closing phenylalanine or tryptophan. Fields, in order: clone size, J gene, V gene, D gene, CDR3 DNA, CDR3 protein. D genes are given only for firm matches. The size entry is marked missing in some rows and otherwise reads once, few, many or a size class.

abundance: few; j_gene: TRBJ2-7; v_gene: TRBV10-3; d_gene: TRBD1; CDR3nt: TGTGCCATCAGTGACGACAGGGCCGAGCAGTACTTC; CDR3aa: CAISDDRAEQYF
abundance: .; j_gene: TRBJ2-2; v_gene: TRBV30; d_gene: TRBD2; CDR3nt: TGTGCCTGGAGTCCCAAAATTAGCGGGAGTGGCACCGGGGAGCTGTTTTTT; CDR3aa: CAWSPKISGSGTGELFF
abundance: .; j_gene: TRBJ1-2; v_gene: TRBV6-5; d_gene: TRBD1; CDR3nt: TGTGCCAGCAGTTACGAGGGGGCGCGTGGCTACACCTTC; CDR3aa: CASSYEGARGYTF
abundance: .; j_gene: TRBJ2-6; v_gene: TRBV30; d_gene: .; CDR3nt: TGTGCCTGGAGTGTGGGGTCTGGGGCCAACGTCCTGACTTTC; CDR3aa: CAWSVGSGANVLTF
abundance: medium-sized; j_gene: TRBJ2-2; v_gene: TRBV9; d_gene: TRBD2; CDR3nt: TGTGCCAGCAGCACAACGCGGGAGAGCGCGAACACCGGGGAGCTGTTTTTT; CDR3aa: CASSTTRESANTGELFF
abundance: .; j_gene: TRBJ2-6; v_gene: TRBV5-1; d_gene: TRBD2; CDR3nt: TGCGCCAGCAGCTTGGAGGGACTAGCGGGAGCTGGGGCCAACGTCCTGACTTTC; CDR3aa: CASSLEGLAGAGANVLTF
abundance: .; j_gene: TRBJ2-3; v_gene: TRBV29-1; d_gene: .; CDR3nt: TGCAGCGTTGATCGTCAGGCGGTAGATACGCAGTATTTT; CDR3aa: CSVDRQAVDTQYF
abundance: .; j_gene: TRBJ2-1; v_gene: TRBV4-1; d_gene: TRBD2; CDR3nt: TGCGCCAGCAGCCCCGGTCCCCCGGCTAGCGGGGGGATCAATGAGCAGTTCTTC; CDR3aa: CASSPGPPASGGINEQFF
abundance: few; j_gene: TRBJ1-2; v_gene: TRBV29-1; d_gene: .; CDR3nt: TGCGGATCCCTCGAGGAGGTAGGCCGGATCGGCTACACCTTC; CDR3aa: CGSLEEVGRIGYTF
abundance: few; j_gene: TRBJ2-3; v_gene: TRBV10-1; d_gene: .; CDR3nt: TGCGCCAGCGGGCCAACTCCAGATACGCAGTATTTT; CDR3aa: CASGPTPDTQYF
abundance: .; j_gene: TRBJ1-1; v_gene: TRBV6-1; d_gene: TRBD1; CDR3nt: TGTGCCAGCAGTGGGGACAGGGACACTGAAGCTTTCTTT; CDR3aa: CASSGDRDTEAFF
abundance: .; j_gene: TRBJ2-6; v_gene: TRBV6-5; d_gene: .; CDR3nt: TGTGCCAGCATCGGTAGCTCTGGGGCCAACGTCCTGACTTTC; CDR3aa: CASIGSSGANVLTF
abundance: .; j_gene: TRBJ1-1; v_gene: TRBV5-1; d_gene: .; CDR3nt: TGCGCCAGCAGCTTGCTGGGAGACACTGAAGCTTTCTTT; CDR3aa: CASSLLGDTEAFF
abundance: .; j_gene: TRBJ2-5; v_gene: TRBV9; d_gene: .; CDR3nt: TGTGCCAGCAGCGCGTGGGGCAGGTACCAAGAGACCCAGTACTTC; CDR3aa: CASSAWGRYQETQYF
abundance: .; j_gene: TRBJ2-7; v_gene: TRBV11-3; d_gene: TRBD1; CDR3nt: TGTGCCAGCAGTTTCTCGGGACAGGGGGCCCACGAGCAGTACTTC; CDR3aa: CASSFSGQGAHEQYF
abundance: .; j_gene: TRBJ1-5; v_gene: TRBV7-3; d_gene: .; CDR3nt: TGTGCCAGCAGCTTAGGGCACCATCAGCCCCAGCATTTT; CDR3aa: CASSLGHHQPQHF
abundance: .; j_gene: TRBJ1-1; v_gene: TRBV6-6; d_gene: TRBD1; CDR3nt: TGTGCCAGCAGTTACCTCGCAGGGGGCCTTCCCGCTGAAGCTTTCTTT; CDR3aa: CASSYLAGGLPAEAFF
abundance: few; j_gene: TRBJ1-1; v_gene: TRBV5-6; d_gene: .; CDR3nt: TGTGCCAGCAGCTTGTCGGCCCGATACACTGAAGCTTTCTTT; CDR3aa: CASSLSARYTEAFF
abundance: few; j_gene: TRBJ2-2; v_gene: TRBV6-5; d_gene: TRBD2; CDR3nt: TGTGCCAGCACCCTAGCGGGAGTTGGTACCGGGGAGCTGTTTTTT; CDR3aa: CASTLAGVGTGELFF
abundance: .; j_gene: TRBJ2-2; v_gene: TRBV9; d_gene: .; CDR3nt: TGTGCCAGCAGCGGAGGGGAGTACACCGGGGAGCTGTTTTTT; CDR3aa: CASSGGEYTGELFF
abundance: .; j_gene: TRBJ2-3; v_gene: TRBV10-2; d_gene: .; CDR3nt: TGCGCCAGCAGTGTTAGACCCGGGACAAGCACAGATACGCAGTATTTT; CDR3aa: CASSVRPGTSTDTQYF
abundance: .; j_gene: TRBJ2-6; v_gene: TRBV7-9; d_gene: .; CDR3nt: TGTGCCACCCTTGACGGTACAGGGAGCTCTGGGGCCAACGTCCTGACTTTC; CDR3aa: CATLDGTGSSGANVLTF